This T cell receptor beta chain comes out of a study of breast tumors, draining lymph nodes, adjacent tissues. The lymph nodes were axillary draining lymph nodes from breast cancer patients. This clonotype was observed at least ten times. The antigen remains undetermined. The CDR3 is 14 residues long. Per germline, CDR1 DFQATT and CDR2 SNEGSKA (reference sequence). Trimming left V 2 bases short and J 8 bases short, with 18 bases between. Using its own MiXCR run on the multiplex PCR reads, TCRdb lists one record per CDR3 protein. The top ten hold around 6% of the sample, which has about 110,000 distinct CDR3 sequences, around 30% seen once. Findings and limits, study-wide: Data fit most tumor T cells coming from lymph node, expanding in tumor. The lymph node origin of tumor T cells was framed as consistent with a hypothesis, not demonstrated. Tumor repertoires ranked between lymph nodes and nontumor tissue in diversity, with V and J gene preferences.

This TCR was sampled from a female donor with breast cancer. Some clones in this sample may be carry-over from other donors' samples. This chain links TRBV20-1 with TRBJ1-2; D possibly corresponds to TRBD1 (6 bases). The sample comprised axillary lymph node tissue. The chain's CDR3 is CSARWRGVTGGYTF. The CDR3 bases are TGCAGTGCTAGATGGAGGGGCGTGACAGGAGGCTACACCTTC.